This T cell receptor beta chain was observed in a study of OX40 agonist ivuxolimab in advanced cancers. Whole-study context: Enrollees could have had prior anti-PD-1, anti-PD-L1 or anti-CTLA-4 therapy, which about 40% had received.

Sequenced by immunoSEQ multiplex PCR; TCRdb stores in-frame clones only, minus some. Of about 40,000 clones listed, 82% are singletons. The length of the CDR3 is 13 residues. The germline V and J ends were trimmed by 4 bases and 6 bases, with 11 bases remaining between them. Germline V gene data show CDR1 as SGHTA and CDR2 as FQGTGA. Autoimmune disease history or systemic immunosuppression barred patients. Blood sampling took place at baseline, cycle 4 day 1, and cycle 7 day 1. Study-level findings and limits: Blood T cells, both CD4+ and CD8+, expanded clonally by week 6 at 0.1 to 3.0 mg/kg.

Details on this clone: Its antigen is unidentified.

The starting material was CD4+ or CD8+ T cells sorted from blood, obtained in a trial of the OX40 agonist ivuxolimab. The sequence derives from an adult with an advanced solid tumor such as melanoma, head and neck, liver or kidney cancer. The chain links TRBV7-3 to TRBJ2-3, with D uncertain. The CDR3, as DNA: TGTGCCAGCAGCTCACCGACTGAGGATACGCAGTATTTT. Translating gives CASSSPTEDTQYF.